The clone carrying this T cell receptor beta chain has only one observation. The data were taken from a study of blood T cell repertoires in COVID-19. The wider study: Samples came from the United States, Italy and Spain, spanning acute and convalescent COVID-19. The analysed material was cDNA or gDNA that came from T cells, B-cell-depleted T cells, or PBMCs.

The Seattle site enrolled patients during active infection and followed them longitudinally. In the original processing: Amplification with reference gene primers provided the estimates of nucleated cell counts. Here immunoSEQ multiplex PCR was the method, and the copy in TCRdb shows in-frame clones only, minus some. V and J calls and clone size are as listed in that table; D and trimming were resolved from the DNA. The sample lists about 350,000 clones, more than 70% occurring once. The CDR3 consists of 14 residues. V lost 0 bases, J lost 9 bases, and 4 bases stayed unmatched. Germline CDR1 reads SGHTA; CDR2 reads FQGNSA.

The chain couples TRBV7-2 to TRBJ2-3, with 9 positions matching TRBD2. What was sequenced was peripheral blood. The receptor's source is a woman aged 70-85 years with COVID-19, enrolled during active disease. CDR3 nucleotide sequence: TGTGCCAGCAGCTTAGCTTACGCGGGGGGGACGCAGTATTTT. This sequence encodes CASSLAYAGGTQYF.